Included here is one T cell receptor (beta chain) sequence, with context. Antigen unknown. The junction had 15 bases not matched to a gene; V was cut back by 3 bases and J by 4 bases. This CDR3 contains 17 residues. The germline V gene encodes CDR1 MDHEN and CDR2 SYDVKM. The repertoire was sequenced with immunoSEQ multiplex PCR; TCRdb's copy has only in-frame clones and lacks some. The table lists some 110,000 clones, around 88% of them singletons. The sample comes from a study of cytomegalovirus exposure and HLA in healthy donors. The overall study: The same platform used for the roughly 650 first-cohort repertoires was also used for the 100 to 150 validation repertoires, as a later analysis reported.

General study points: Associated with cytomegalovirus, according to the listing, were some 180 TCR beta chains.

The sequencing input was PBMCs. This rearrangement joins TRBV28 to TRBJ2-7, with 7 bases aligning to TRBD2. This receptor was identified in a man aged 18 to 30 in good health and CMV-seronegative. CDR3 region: CASSFPLAARGAYEQYF. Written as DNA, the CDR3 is TGTGCCAGCAGTTTCCCCCTAGCGGCTCGAGGGGCATACGAGCAGTACTTC.